The 2 T cell receptor beta chains below come from one sample, sequenced in a study of vaccination effects on CD4 cells after COVID-19. Between days 10 and 11 of culture, CD4+ T cells were separated out. What these receptors recognize is not known. Some clones are missing from TCRdb's copy, which holds only in-frame ones; the method was immunoSEQ multiplex PCR. The data show around 70,000 clones, roughly three quarters seen once. This sample comprised CD4+ T cells from PBMCs cultured without peptide, obtained before COVID-19 vaccination. The receptors derive from a human donor who received a COVID-19 vaccine.

This sequence joins TRBV7-8 and TRBJ2-5; 11 nucleotides match TRBD2. After removal of 3 bases from V and 9 bases from J, the junction contained 9 bases not matched to a gene. CDR3 length: 15 residues. Germline V gives CDR1 SGHVS, CDR2 FQNEAQ. The DNA of the CDR3 is TGTGCCAGCAGCTTCCCTCGGGATAGCGGGGGGGCCCAGTACTTC. As protein: CASSFPRDSGGAQYF.

This clone was recorded a few times. The chain employs TRBV28 and TRBJ1-2; 7 nucleotides line up with TRBD1. V lost 7 bases and J lost 7; bases outside the gene matches: 9. The CDR3 has 13 amino acids. The germline V gene encodes CDR1 MDHEN and CDR2 SYDVKM. CDR3 bases: TGTGCCAGCACCAAAGACAGGGTGCGTGGCTACACCTTC. This translates into CASTKDRVRGYTF.